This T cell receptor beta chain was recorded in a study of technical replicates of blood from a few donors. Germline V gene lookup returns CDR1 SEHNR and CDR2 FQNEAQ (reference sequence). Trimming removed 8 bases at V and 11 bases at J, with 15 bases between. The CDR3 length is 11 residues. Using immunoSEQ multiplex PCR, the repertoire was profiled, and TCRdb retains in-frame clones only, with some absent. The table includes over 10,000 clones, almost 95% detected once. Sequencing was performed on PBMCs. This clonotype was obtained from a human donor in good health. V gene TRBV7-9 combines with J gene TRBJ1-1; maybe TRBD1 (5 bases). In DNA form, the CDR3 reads TGTGCCAGCCAAAAGGGTGGGGGGGCTTTCTTT. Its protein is CASQKGGGAFF.